Included here is one T cell receptor beta chain sequence, with context. This entry comes from a study of blood T cell repertoires in COVID-19. Study summary: Sources were T cells, B-cell-depleted T cells, or PBMCs; the material itself was cDNA or gDNA.

Method: immunoSEQ multiplex PCR; TCRdb's copy keeps in-frame clones and lacks some. This table has more than 150,000 clones, 90% appearing once. CDR1 KGHSH and CDR2 LQKENI come from the germline V gene. Trimming took 3 bases from V and 2 from J, leaving 10 bases between them. The CDR3 is 14 residues long. J is TRBJ1-1 and V is TRBV18; D gene ambiguous. The sequence was collected from a man aged 45 to 65 with acute or convalescent COVID-19. The sequenced sample consisted of peripheral blood. The CDR3 loop is CASSPIVRNTEAFF. The DNA for the CDR3 is TGTGCCAGCTCACCGATTGTTAGAAACACTGAAGCTTTCTTT.